The rows below give T cell receptor beta chains drawn from one sample of a study of human T cells and chemical hapten exposure. Using its own MiXCR run on the RACE reads, TCRdb lists one record per CDR3 protein. This sample has 80,000 to 100,000 distinct CDR3 sequences; approximately 13% occur once, and the top ten carry approximately 2%. The material was whole blood, obtained in connection with sensitization to the hapten diphenylcyclopropenone (DPC). These receptors were collected from a woman between 40 and 55 years old with alopecia areata. Some clones in this sample may be carry-over from other donors' samples. CDR3s include the opening cysteine and the closing phenylalanine or tryptophan. The order of the fields is D gene, clone size, J gene, V gene, CDR3 DNA, CDR3 protein. A D gene is named only where the DNA matches it firmly. The size entry is marked missing in some rows and otherwise reads once, few, many or a size class.

TRBD2 | few | TRBJ2-1 | TRBV28 | TGTGCCAGCAGTTTTAGGCTAGCGGGAGATAATGAGCAGTTCTTC | CASSFRLAGDNEQFF
- | few | TRBJ2-3 | TRBV5-4 | TGTGCCAGCAGCTTGGACTGGACCCCCACAGATACGCAGTATTTT | CASSLDWTPTDTQYF
- | few | TRBJ1-5 | TRBV7-6 | TGTGCCAGCAGCTTCCCCAGGGCAGGGGTACTCAATAGCAATCAGCCCCAGCATTTT | CASSFPRAGVLNSNQPQHF
- | few | TRBJ1-6 | TRBV6-1 | TGTGCCAGCAGTGAGAATTCACCCCTCCACTTT | CASSENSPLHF
TRBD2 | once | TRBJ2-1 | TRBV15 | TGTGCCACCAGCAGGGGACTAGCGGGACGATACAATGAGCAGTTCTTC | CATSRGLAGRYNEQFF
- | many | TRBJ1-1 | TRBV11-2 | TGTGCCAGCAGCCTACACATGAACACTGAAGCTTTCTTT | CASSLHMNTEAFF
- | few | TRBJ2-2 | TRBV20-1 | TGCAGTGCGCCGACTATCAACACCGGGGAGCTGTTTTTT | CSAPTINTGELFF
- | - | TRBJ2-1 | TRBV13 | TGTGCCAGCAGCTTATGGAGTAATGAGCAGTTCTTC | CASSLWSNEQFF
- | many | TRBJ1-3 | TRBV6-6 | TGTGCCAGCAGAGGCGAATACACACAGGGCGCTCTCTCTGGAAACACCATATATTTT | CASRGEYTQGALSGNTIYF
TRBD1 | few | TRBJ1-1 | TRBV7-2 | TGTGCCAGCAGCCCTGACAGGGGGCGGCGGGCTTTCTTT | CASSPDRGRRAFF
- | - | TRBJ2-5 | TRBV27 | TGTGCCAGCAGTTCGAAAGGTGGGACCCAGTACTTC | CASSSKGGTQYF
TRBD1 | few | TRBJ1-6 | TRBV2 | TGTGCCAGCAGGACAGGGGCCTCCGCTTATTCACCCCTCCACTTT | CASRTGASAYSPLHF
- | - | TRBJ1-2 | TRBV29-1 | TGCAGCGTTGCTCCCGTTCCGGGCTACACCTTC | CSVAPVPGYTF
- | few | TRBJ1-6 | TRBV18 | TGTGCCAGCTCACCAGGGGTTCAAGCACCCCTCCACTTT | CASSPGVQAPLHF
TRBD1 | - | TRBJ2-1 | TRBV11-2 | TGTGCCAGCAGCACGTGGACAGGCAATGAGCAGTTCTTC | CASSTWTGNEQFF
- | few | TRBJ2-7 | TRBV6-2/TRBV6-3 | TGTGCCAGTCGGGCTCCGAGACAAGAGGAGTACTTC | CASRAPRQEEYF
TRBD2 | few | TRBJ2-3 | TRBV4-3 | TGCGCCAGCAGCTATAGCGGGAGGGCGGCAGATACGCAGTATTTT | CASSYSGRAADTQYF
- | few | TRBJ2-3 | TRBV18 | TGTGCCAGCTCAACTAGGTCGGGGGAGGATACGCAGTATTTT | CASSTRSGEDTQYF
- | few | TRBJ2-2 | TRBV7-2 | TGTGCCAGCAGCCCAGTTTTCGCCGGAAAGAACACCGGGGAGCTGTTTTTT | CASSPVFAGKNTGELFF
- | - | TRBJ1-2 | TRBV12-2 | TGTGCAAGTCGCTTAGCACTTACGGGGAGCCCGAACTATGGCTACACCTTC | CASRLALTGSPNYGYTF
- | many | TRBJ2-7 | TRBV12-3/TRBV12-4 | TGTGCCAGCAGTTTTAGGAGCTCCTACGAGCAGTACTTC | CASSFRSSYEQYF
- | - | TRBJ2-3 | TRBV5-4 | TGTGCCAGCAGCCCGGGAAGGACAGCCACAGATACGCAGTATTTT | CASSPGRTATDTQYF
- | - | TRBJ1-3 | TRBV4-2 | TGTGCCAGCAGCCTAGAGGACGGCGGCTCTGGAAACACCATATATTTT | CASSLEDGGSGNTIYF
TRBD2 | - | TRBJ2-1 | TRBV14 | TGTGCCAGCAGCCAAGATTTACTAGCGGATGAGCAGTTCTTC | CASSQDLLADEQFF
- | few | TRBJ2-1 | TRBV7-9 | TGTGCCAGCAGCTCGCCGGGGCCCTCCTACAATGAGCAGTTCTTC | CASSSPGPSYNEQFF
- | many | TRBJ2-6 | TRBV11-2 | TGTGCCAGCATTCCCCCCCCTTCTGGGGCCAACGTCCTGACTTTC | CASIPPPSGANVLTF
TRBD2 | few | TRBJ2-2 | TRBV27 | TGTGCCAGCAGTCTCCCCTCTAGCGGGGGATCAACCGGGGAGCTGTTTTTT | CASSLPSSGGSTGELFF
- | few | TRBJ2-5 | TRBV24-1 | TGTGCCACCAGTGATGCGGCCGGGACAGAGACCCAGTACTTC | CATSDAAGTETQYF
- | - | TRBJ1-1 | TRBV6-2/TRBV6-3 | TGTGCCAGCAGTTATACGGACTCGGTGAACACTGAAGCTTTCTTT | CASSYTDSVNTEAFF
TRBD2 | many | TRBJ2-3 | TRBV18 | TGTGCCAGCTCACCCCCCCAGCGGGATTATGATACGCAGTATTTT | CASSPPQRDYDTQYF
- | - | TRBJ1-1 | TRBV6-5 | TGTGCCAGCCGGGACGGACCTCTGAACACTGAAGCTTTCTTT | CASRDGPLNTEAFF
TRBD2 | - | TRBJ2-1 | TRBV7-9 | TGTGCCAGCAGCCCGGGGGGTAGCGCCCGATCCTACAATGAGCAGTTCTTC | CASSPGGSARSYNEQFF
- | - | TRBJ2-7 | TRBV2 | TGTGCCAGCACCGAAGAGTTTGTCGGACAGATCTACGAGCAGTACTTC | CASTEEFVGQIYEQYF
- | - | TRBJ1-3 | TRBV28 | TGTGCCAGCAGGTTCATAGGTGGGACTCCTGCTGGAAACACCATATATTTT | CASRFIGGTPAGNTIYF
- | few | TRBJ1-3 | TRBV29-1 | TGCAGCGCCTCTTTTGGGGTCTCTGGAAACACCATATATTTT | CSASFGVSGNTIYF
- | many | TRBJ2-2 | TRBV21-1 | TGTGCCAGCAGCATACAGGGGACCGGGGAGCTGTTTTTT | CASSIQGTGELFF
- | few | TRBJ2-3 | TRBV24-1 | TGTGCCACCAGTGGACGGCAGATTAGCACAGATACGCAGTATTTT | CATSGRQISTDTQYF
TRBD2 | medium-sized | TRBJ2-4 | TRBV7-9 | TGTGCCAGCAGCGCCGGGACTAACCCGTTTGGCAAAAACATTCAGTACTTC | CASSAGTNPFGKNIQYF
TRBD2 | many | TRBJ2-1 | TRBV19 | TGTGCCAGTAGAATAACCTCCGGGACTCCCCGGGAGGGCTCCTACAATGAGCAGTTCTTC | CASRITSGTPREGSYNEQFF
- | few | TRBJ2-1 | TRBV3-1 | TGTGCCAGCAGCCAGGCTCCGAGGGAGCAGTTCTTC | CASSQAPREQFF
- | few | TRBJ1-2 | TRBV6-6 | TGTGCCAGCAGGGGATTAGACTATGGCTACACCTTC | CASRGLDYGYTF
- | many | TRBJ1-1 | TRBV6-6 | TGTGCCACCACCTCAGGGAAGAACACTGAAGCTTTCTTT | CATTSGKNTEAFF
TRBD1 | many | TRBJ1-3 | TRBV18 | TGTGCCAGCTCTCGAGTATCCGGGACAGTCTCTGGAAACACCATATATTTT | CASSRVSGTVSGNTIYF
- | - | TRBJ2-7 | TRBV11-3 | TGTGCCAGCAGCTTGGATAGCACTAACTACGAGCAGTACTTC | CASSLDSTNYEQYF
- | many | TRBJ1-5 | TRBV6-2/TRBV6-3 | TGTGCCAGCACCACGGGGAATAGCAATCAGCCCCAGCATTTT | CASTTGNSNQPQHF
- | few | TRBJ1-1 | TRBV12-3/TRBV12-4 | TGTGCCAGCAGTTTTTCAGAGATGAACACTGAAGCTTTCTTT | CASSFSEMNTEAFF
TRBD1 | many | TRBJ1-1 | TRBV20-1 | TGCAGTGCTAAGCTTCAGGGGGGGTACACTGAAGCTTTCTTT | CSAKLQGGYTEAFF
- | many | TRBJ1-5 | TRBV27 | TGTGCCAGCAGTTTAGGCAGAAATCAGCCCCAGCATTTT | CASSLGRNQPQHF
- | - | TRBJ2-1 | TRBV11-2 | TGTGCCAGCAGCTTTGGGGGGGCTGGAAGCTCCTACAATGAGCAGTTCTTC | CASSFGGAGSSYNEQFF
- | few | TRBJ1-6 | TRBV7-2 | TGTGCCAGCAGCTTCAGGAGGCGGGATTCACCCCTCCACTTT | CASSFRRRDSPLHF
- | few | TRBJ1-6 | TRBV12-3/TRBV12-4 | TGTGCCAGCAGTACAGGGTCCTATAATTCACCCCTCCACTTT | CASSTGSYNSPLHF
- | few | TRBJ2-1 | TRBV6-5 | TGTGCCAGTACAGGGAGCTCCTACAATGAGCAGTTCTTC | CASTGSSYNEQFF
TRBD1 | once | TRBJ2-2 | TRBV27 | TGTGCCAGCAGCCAGGACGGGACAGGGCTTTACACCGGGAAGCTGTTTTTT | CASSQDGTGLYTGKLFF